This entry describes one TCR beta chain. The clone's antigen remains unknown. This may arise from a read error, as a much more abundant clone is one base away. This sample was sequenced with an Illumina MiSeq. Profiling of the peripheral T cell repertoire was carried out for human TCRbeta genes. Per the source publication's procedure: To account for variability over time, differences in clonotype abundance were tested using beta-binomial modelling. Expanded clonotypes were checked against the ImmuneCODE reference database of SARS-CoV-2-associated TCRs and mapped to regions of the viral genome. Further repertoire analyses covered TRBV gene usage, CDR3 length, CDR3 amino acid overlap between time points, clonotype abundance distributions and Jaccard similarity. TCRdb redid the processing of the public reads, applying fastp at Q25 and MiXCR, and retained in-frame beta chains. Rows are combined by CDR3 protein, so each entry shows the most common genes and DNA. For this entry, the V and J calls and clone size follow TCRdb and not the study's own pipeline. The sample profile shows approximately 240,000 distinct CDR3 sequences; more than 25% of them were found once. The top ten clonotypes cover about 7% of the sample.

There are 13 amino acids in the CDR3, from cysteine to phenylalanine inclusive. Only CDR3 DNA is held: 39 bases, read in frame from base 1. The V end loses 9 bases and the J end loses 11 bases, and a stretch of 17 bases separates them. The CDR1 and CDR2 encoded by the germline V gene (reference sequence) are LNHDA and SQIVND. The source of the sample is a study of kidney transplant recipient with SARS-CoV-2 infection (dated by TCRdb to the early 2020s). This specimen's time point label, per the study, means: pre-pandemic baseline sample and day 111 after first positive SARS-CoV-2 test. This TCR derives from a male patient between 25 and 40 years old who had COVID-19 and was a kidney transplant recipient. It is possible that, after a transplant, some T cells come from the graft donor. The rearrangement combines TRBV19 with TRBJ1-6, with no confident D gene call. The source was a blood sample, collected at baseline and on day 111 from a kidney transplant recipient. DNA sequence: TGTGCCAGCAGCCGGTTGGCTGATCCACCCCTCCACTTT. Its protein product is CASSRLADPPLHF.